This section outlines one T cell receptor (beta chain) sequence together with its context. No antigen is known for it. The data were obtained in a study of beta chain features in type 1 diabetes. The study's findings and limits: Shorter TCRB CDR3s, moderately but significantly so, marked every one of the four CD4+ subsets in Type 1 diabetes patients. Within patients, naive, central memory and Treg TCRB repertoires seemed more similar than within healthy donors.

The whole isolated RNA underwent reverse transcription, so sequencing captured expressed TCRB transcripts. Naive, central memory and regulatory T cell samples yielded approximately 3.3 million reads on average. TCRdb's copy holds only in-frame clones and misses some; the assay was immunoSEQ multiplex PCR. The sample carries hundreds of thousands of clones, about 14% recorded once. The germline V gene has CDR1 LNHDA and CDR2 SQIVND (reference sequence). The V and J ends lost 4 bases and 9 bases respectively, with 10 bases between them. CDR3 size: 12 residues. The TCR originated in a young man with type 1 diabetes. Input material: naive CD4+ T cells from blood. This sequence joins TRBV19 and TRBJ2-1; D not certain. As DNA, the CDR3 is TGTGCCAGTAGTACATCCGGGCGTGAGCAGTTCTTC. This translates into CASSTSGREQFF.